This TCR beta chain was observed in a study of CD8 T cells in Susac syndrome. Overall study results and limits: Acknowledgment was made by the study that its TCR sequencing and HLA analysis involved a relatively small number of individuals.

The germline V gene encodes CDR1 SGHDT and CDR2 YYEEEE. The length of the CDR3 is 13 residues. V was clipped by 4 bases and J by 2 bases, with 10 bases between them. CD8+ and CD4+ T cells taken from blood had their TCR beta sequenced. CD8+ and CD4+ T cells were negatively isolated; TEMRA cells were FACS-enriched. Random hexamers primed reverse transcription of roughly 0.5 to 1 ug RNA. From the immunoSEQ multiplex PCR reads, TCRdb called clonotypes with MiXCR, one entry per CDR3 protein. The repertoire consists of over 150,000 distinct CDR3 sequences, with 90% to 95% occurring once and the leading ten covering roughly 0.094%. Points on this clonotype: The antigen is unknown.

The sequencing input was CD4+ T cells from PBMCs. This receptor was taken from a human donor with multiple sclerosis. The chain recombines TRBV5-6 with TRBJ2-7, with D unclear. The CDR3 region has the DNA TGTGCCAGCAGCCCGCGAGTGGCCTACGAGCAGTACTTC. It specifies CASSPRVAYEQYF.